The text below deals with one TCR beta chain. The CDR3 sequence is 15 residues long. Trimming pared 3 bases from V and 5 bases from J, leaving 13 bases between. Per the germline V gene, CDR1 is MDHEN and CDR2 is SYDVKM. This entry belongs to a study of shared clonotypes between healthy human individuals. The table came from immunoSEQ multiplex PCR; TCRdb's copy has only in-frame clones and leaves some out. In the table there are around 500,000 clones, 79% of which are singletons. The sample taken for sequencing was PBMCs. This TCR was recovered from a woman aged 40 to 49 in good health. Some clones in this sample may be carry-over from other donors' samples. The rearrangement uses TRBV28 and TRBJ2-2, with a possible D match to TRBD1 (7 bases). The CDR3 region has the DNA TGTGCCAGCAGTTTGGCCAGGGGGAGGACCGGGGAGCTGTTTTTT. Protein product: CASSLARGRTGELFF. Looking up the rest from reference TRBV28 and TRBJ2-2 gives the full variable domain: DVKVTQSSRYLVKRTGEKVFLECVQDMDHENMFWYRQDPGLGLRLIYFSYDVKMKEKGDIPEGYSVSREKKERFSLILESASTNQTSMYLCASSLARGRTGELFFGEGSRLTVL.